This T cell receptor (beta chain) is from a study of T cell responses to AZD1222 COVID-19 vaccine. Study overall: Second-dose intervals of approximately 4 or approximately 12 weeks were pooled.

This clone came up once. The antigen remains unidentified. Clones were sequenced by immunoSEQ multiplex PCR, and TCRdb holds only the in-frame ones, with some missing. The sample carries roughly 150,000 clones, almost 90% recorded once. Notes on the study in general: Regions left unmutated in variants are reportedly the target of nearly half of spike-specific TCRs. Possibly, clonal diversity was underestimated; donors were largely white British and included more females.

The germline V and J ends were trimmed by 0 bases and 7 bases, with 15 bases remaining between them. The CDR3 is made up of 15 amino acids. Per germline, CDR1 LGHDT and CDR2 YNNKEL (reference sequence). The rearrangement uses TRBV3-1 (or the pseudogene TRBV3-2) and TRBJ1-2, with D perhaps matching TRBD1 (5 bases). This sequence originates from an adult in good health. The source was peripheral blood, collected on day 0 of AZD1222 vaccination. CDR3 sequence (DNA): TGTGCCAGCAGCCAAGACCGACGGACGGGGCCTGGCTACACCTTC. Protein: CASSQDRRTGPGYTF.